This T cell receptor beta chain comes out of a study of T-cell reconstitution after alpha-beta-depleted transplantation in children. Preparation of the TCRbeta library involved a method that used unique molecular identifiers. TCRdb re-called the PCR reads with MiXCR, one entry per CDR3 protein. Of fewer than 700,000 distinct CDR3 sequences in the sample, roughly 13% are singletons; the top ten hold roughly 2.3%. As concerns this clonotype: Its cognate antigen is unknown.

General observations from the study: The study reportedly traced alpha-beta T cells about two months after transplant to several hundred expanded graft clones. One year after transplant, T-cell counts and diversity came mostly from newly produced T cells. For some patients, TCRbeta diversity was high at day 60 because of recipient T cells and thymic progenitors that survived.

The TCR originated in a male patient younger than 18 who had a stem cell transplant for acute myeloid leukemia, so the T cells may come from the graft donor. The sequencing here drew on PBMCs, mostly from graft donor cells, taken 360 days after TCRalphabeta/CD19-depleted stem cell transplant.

The CDR3 bases are TGTGCCAGCAGCGGGTTGGAAACTGAAGCTTTCTTT. This codes for CASSGLETEAFF. V and J are TRBV6-2 or TRBV6-3 and TRBJ1-1; D gene ambiguous. Germline CDR1 MNHEY, CDR2 SVGEGT. The germline V and J ends were trimmed by 6 bases and 5 bases, with 10 bases remaining between them. The CDR3 covers 12 residues.